This T cell receptor (beta chain) was retrieved from a study of spatial heterogeneity in lung cancer. In this sample, this clonotype turned up many times. Each CDR3 protein is one row after TCRdb ran MiXCR on the 5' RACE reads. The profile shows about 36,000 distinct CDR3 sequences, 6% to 9.5% of them singletons. V trimming: 7 bases; J trimming: 0 bases; junction bases outside the gene matches: 3. The CDR3 length is 15 residues. Germline loops: CDR1 SNHLY, CDR2 FYNNEI. The sample's time point: blood at routine non-recurrence follow-up after resection. This sequence joins TRBV2 and TRBJ2-2; TRBD1 aligns across 9 bases. The clonotype comes from a male donor with early-stage non-small cell lung cancer. The sample in question was PBMCs, obtained at follow-up. CDR3 amino acids: CASTRTGANTGELFF. Written as DNA, the CDR3 is TGTGCCAGCACCAGGACAGGGGCGAACACCGGGGAGCTGTTTTTT.